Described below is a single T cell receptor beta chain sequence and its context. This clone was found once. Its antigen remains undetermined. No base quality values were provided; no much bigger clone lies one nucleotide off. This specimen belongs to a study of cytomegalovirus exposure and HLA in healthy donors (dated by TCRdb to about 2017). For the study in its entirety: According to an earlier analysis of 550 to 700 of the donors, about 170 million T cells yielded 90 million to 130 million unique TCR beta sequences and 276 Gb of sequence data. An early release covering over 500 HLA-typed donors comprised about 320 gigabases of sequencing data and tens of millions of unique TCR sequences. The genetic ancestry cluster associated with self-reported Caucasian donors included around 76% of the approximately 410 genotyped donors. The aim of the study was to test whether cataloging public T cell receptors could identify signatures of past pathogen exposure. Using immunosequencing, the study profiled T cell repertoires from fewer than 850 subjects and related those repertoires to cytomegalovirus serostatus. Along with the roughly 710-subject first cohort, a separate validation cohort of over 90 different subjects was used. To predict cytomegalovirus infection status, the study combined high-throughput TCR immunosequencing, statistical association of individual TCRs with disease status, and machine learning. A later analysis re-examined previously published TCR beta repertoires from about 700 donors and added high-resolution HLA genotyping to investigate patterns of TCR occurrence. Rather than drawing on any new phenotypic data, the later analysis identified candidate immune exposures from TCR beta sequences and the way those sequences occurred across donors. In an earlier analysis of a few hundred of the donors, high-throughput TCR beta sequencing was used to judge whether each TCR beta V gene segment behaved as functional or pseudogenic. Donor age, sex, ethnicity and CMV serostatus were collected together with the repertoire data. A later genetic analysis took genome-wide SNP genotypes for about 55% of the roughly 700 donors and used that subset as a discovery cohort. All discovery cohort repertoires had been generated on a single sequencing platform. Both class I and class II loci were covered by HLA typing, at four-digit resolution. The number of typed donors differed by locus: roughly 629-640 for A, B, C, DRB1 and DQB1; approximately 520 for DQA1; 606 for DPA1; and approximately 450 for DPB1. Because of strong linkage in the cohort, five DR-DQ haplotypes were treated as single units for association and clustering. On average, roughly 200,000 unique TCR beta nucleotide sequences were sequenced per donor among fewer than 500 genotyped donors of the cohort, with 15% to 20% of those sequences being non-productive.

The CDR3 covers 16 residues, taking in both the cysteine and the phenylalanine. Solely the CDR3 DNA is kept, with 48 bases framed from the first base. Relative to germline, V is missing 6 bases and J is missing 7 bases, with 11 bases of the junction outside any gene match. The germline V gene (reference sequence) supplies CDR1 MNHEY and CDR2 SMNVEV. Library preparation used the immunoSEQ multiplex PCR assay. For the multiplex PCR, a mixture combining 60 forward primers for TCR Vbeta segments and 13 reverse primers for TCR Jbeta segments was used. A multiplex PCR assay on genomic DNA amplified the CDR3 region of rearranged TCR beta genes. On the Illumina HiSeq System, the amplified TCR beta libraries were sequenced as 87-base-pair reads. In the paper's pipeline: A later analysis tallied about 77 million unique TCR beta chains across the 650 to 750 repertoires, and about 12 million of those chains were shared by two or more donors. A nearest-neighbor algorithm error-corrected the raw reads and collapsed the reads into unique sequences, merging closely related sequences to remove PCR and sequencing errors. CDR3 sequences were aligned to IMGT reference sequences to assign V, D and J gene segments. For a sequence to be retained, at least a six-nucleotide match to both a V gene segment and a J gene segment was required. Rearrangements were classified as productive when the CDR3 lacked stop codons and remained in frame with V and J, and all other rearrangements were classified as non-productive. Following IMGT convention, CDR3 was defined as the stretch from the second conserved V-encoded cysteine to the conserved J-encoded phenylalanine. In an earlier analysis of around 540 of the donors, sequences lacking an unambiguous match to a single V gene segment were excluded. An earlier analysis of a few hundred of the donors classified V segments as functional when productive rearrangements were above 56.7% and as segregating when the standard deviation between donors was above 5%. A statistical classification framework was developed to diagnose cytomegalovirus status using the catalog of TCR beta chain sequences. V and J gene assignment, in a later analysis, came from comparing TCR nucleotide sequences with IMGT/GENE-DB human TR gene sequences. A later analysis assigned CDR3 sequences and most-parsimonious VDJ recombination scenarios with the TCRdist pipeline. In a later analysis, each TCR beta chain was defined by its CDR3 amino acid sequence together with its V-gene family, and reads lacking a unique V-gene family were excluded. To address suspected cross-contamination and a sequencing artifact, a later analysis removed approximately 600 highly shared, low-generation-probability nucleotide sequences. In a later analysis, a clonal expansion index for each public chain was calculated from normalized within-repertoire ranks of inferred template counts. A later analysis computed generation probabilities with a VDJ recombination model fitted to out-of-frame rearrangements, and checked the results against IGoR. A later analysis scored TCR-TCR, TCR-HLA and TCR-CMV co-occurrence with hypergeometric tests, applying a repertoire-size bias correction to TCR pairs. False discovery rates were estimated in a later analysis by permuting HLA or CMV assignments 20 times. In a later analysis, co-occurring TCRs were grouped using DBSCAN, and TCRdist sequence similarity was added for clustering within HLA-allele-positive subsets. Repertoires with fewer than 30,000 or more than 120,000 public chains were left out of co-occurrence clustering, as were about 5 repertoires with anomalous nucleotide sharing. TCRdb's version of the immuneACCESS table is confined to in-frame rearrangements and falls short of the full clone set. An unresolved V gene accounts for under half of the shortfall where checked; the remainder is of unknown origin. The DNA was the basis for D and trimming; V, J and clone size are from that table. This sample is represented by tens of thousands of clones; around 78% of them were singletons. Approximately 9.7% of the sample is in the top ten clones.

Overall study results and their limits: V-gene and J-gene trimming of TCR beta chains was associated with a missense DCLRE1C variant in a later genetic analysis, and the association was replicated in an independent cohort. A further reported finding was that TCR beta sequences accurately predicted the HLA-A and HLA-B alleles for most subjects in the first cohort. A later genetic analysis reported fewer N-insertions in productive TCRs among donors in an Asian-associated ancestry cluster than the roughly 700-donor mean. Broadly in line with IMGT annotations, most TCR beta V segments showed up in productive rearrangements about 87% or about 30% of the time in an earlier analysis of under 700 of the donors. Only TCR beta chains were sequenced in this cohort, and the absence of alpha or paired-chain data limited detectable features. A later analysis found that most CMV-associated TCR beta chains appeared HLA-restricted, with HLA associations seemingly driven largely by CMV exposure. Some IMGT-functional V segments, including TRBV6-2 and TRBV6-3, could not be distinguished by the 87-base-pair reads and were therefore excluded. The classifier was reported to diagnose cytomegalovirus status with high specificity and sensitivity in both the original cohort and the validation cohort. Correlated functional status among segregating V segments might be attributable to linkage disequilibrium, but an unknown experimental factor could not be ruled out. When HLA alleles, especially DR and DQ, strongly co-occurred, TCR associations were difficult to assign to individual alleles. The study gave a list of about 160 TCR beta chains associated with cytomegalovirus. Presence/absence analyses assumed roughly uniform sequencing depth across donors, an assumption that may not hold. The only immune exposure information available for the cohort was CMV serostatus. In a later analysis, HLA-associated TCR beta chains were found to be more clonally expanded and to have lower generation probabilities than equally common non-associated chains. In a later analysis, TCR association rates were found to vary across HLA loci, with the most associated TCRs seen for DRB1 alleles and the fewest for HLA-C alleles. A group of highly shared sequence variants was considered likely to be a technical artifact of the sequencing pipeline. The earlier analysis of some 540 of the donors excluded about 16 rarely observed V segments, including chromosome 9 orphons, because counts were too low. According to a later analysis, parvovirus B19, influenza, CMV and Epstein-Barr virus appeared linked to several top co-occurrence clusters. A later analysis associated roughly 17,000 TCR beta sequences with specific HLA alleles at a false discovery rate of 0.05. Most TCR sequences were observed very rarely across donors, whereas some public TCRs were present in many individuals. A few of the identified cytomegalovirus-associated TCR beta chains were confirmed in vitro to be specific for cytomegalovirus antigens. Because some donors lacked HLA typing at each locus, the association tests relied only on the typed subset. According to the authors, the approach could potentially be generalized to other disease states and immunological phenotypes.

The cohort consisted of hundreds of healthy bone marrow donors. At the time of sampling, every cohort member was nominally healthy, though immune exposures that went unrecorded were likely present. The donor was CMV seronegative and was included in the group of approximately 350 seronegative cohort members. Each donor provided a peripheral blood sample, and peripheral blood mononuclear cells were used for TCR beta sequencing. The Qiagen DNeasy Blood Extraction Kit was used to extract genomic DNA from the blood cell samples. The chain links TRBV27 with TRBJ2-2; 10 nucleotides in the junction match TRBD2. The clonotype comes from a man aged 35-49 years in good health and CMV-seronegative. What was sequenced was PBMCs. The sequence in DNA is TGTGCCAGCAGCAAGGCTAGCGGGAGATGGGTCGGGGAGCTGTTTTTT. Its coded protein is CASSKASGRWVGELFF.